This TCR beta chain derives from a study of control samples from healthy donors and cancer patients. Profiling relied on immunoSEQ multiplex PCR, and the TCRdb table lists in-frame clones only, not all of them. The profile shows approximately 100,000 clones, 90% of them singletons. Source material: blood. The receptor was derived from a woman in her late teens or twenties in good health.

The CDR3 nucleotides are TGTGCCAGTAGAGGACAGGGGTCGAGCACTGAAGCTTTCTTT. Amino acid sequence: CASRGQGSSTEAFF. The chain uses TRBV19 and TRBJ1-1, with TRBD1 identical over 9 bases. CDR1 and CDR2 (germline): LNHDA, SQIVND (reference sequence). This CDR3 region has 14 residues. Trimming cost V 6 bases and J 4 bases; bases outside gene matches: 6.